These 23 T cell receptor beta chains were all obtained from the same sample, sequenced in a study of neoadjuvant anti-PD-1 for oral cavity cancer. Clones were sequenced by immunoSEQ multiplex PCR, and TCRdb holds only the in-frame ones, with some missing. Of 7,000 to 9,000 clones in the sample, 54% were seen once. This specimen was tumor tissue, taken before nivolumab (anti-PD-1) treatment. The source is a person aged 35-79 years with oral cavity squamous cell carcinoma.

In this sample, this clone turned up once. The chain recombines TRBV6-1 with TRBJ2-7; 9 nucleotides agree with TRBD1. V was clipped by 8 bases and J by 6 bases; unmatched bases: 14. Germline CDR1 reads MNHNS; CDR2 reads SASEGT. The CDR3 covers 15 residues. The CDR3 sequence is CASSPPGTGPLEQYF. The CDR3 DNA follows: TGTGCCAGCTCCCCACCCGGGACAGGGCCACTCGAGCAGTACTTC.

The rearrangement joins TRBV29-1 to TRBJ2-1; 9 positions agree with TRBD1. CDR1 and CDR2 from the germline V gene are SQVTM and ANQGSEA. CDR3 length: 14 residues. Losses at the gene ends were 4 bases for V and 8 bases for J; bases not matched to a gene: 9. The CDR3 loop reads CSVVGDRAIDEQFF. CDR3 nucleotides: TGCAGCGTTGTGGGGGACAGGGCTATCGATGAGCAGTTCTTC.

This chain uses TRBV7-6 with TRBJ1-1, with D possibly TRBD1 on 5 matching bases. The CDR3 length is 14 residues. Germline assignment: CDR1 SGHVS and CDR2 FNYEAQ. The V and J ends lost 3 bases and 1 base respectively, with 9 bases between them. The CDR3 spells CASSFGTGNTEAFF. CDR3 nucleotides: TGTGCCAGCAGCTTTGGGACCGGGAACACTGAAGCTTTCTTT.

The chain is built from TRBV7-8 and TRBJ1-4, with D uncertain. CDR1 SGHVS and CDR2 FQNEAQ come from the germline V gene. The V end was cut by 0 bases, the J end by 0 bases, with 20 bases between. The CDR3 consists of 20 residues. CDR3 nucleotides: TGTGCCAGCAGCTTAGCTGCCCGAACGGATGTAGCTGCAACTAATGAAAAACTGTTTTTT. This encodes CASSLAARTDVAATNEKLFF.

The chain uses TRBV5-5 and TRBJ2-7; 12 bases are shared with TRBD2. The J segment lost 4 bases and the V segment lost 5 bases, leaving 10 bases of the junction unmatched. CDR3 length equals 16 residues. CDR1 and CDR2 from the germline V gene are SGHKS and YYEKEE (reference sequence). CDR3 coding DNA: TGTGCCAGCAGGGGTAGACTAGCGGGAGTTGCGTACGAGCAGTACTTC. Translating gives CASRGRLAGVAYEQYF. The full variable domain, its missing parts supplied by reference TRBV5-5 and TRBJ2-7, is DAGVTQSPTHLIKTRGQQVTLRCSPISGHKSVSWYQQVLGQGPQFIFQYYEKEERGRGNFPDRFSARQFPNYSSELNVNALLLGDSALYLCASRGRLAGVAYEQYFGPGTRLTVT.

This clone turned up a few times. This rearrangement joins TRBV28 to TRBJ1-5; D is undetermined. The CDR3 has 12 amino acids. CDR1 and CDR2 from the germline V gene are MDHEN and SYDVKM. Trimming removed 2 bases from V and 13 bases from J, with 12 bases in between. The CDR3 DNA reads as TGTGCCAGCAGTTTAATCTTACAGCGGCAGCATTTT. Amino acid sequence: CASSLILQRQHF.

The chain has TRBV7-2 and TRBJ2-3; D not resolved. CDR1 SGHTA and CDR2 FQGNSA come from the germline V gene. V gave up 3 bases and J gave up 2 bases, with 6 bases separating them. The CDR3 spans 13 residues. The CDR3 DNA reads TGTGCCAGCAGCTTTGACTTCACAGATACGCAGTATTTT. Encoded protein: CASSFDFTDTQYF. Complete variable domain (other parts from reference TRBV7-2 and TRBJ2-3): GAGVSQSPSNKVTEKGKDVELRCDPISGHTALYWYRQSLGQGLEFLIYFQGNSAPDKSGLPSDRFSAERTGGSVSTLTIQRTQQEDSAVYLCASSFDFTDTQYFGPGTRLTVL.

This clone appeared a few times. This chain links TRBV19 with TRBJ1-5; the match to TRBD1 covers 9 bases. This CDR3 is 15 amino acids long. The V gene end was trimmed by 4 bases and the J gene end by 3 bases; junction bases not matched to a gene: 4. CDR1 and CDR2 (germline): LNHDA, SQIVND (reference sequence). The chain's CDR3 is CASSTGQGPNQPQHF. CDR3 DNA sequence: TGTGCCAGTAGTACTGGACAGGGGCCCAATCAGCCCCAGCATTTT.

This clone was detected only a few times. The chain uses TRBV27 and TRBJ2-7; TRBD1 agrees at 7 bases. In germline, CDR1 is MNHEY, CDR2 SMNVEV (reference sequence). Trimming at V came to 5 bases and at J to 2 bases, leaving 6 bases not matched to a gene. CDR3 length equals 14 residues. CDR3 region: CASSPQTGPYEQYF. The CDR3 coding sequence is TGTGCCAGCAGTCCCCAGACAGGGCCCTACGAGCAGTACTTC.

This clone was seen more than once but under ten times. The chain recombines TRBV5-1 with TRBJ2-7; tentative D call: TRBD1 (6 bases). Germline V gene lookup returns CDR1 SGHRS and CDR2 YFSETQ. CDR3 size: 18 residues. Trimming stripped 1 base from V and 0 bases from J, with 20 bases between. This CDR3 reads CASSLRVRTVQSSYEQYF. The CDR3 DNA follows: TGCGCCAGCAGCTTGAGGGTAAGGACAGTCCAATCCTCCTACGAGCAGTACTTC.

Points on this clone: A junction end diverges from the germline sequence, so it may reflect a read error. The chain couples TRBV7-7 to TRBJ2-2; D call uncertain. The CDR3 has 13 residues. Germline CDR1 is SSHAT and CDR2 is FNYEAQ (reference sequence). CDR3 amino acids: CASSLSTDGKLFF. In DNA, the CDR3 is TGTGCTAGCAGCTTAAGCACGGATGGAAAGCTGTTTTTT.

CDR3 coding DNA: TGTGCCATCAGTGAGTCGAACAGGGGAGATACGCAGTATTTT. It translates to CAISESNRGDTQYF. The gene calls are TRBV10-3 and TRBJ2-3; 7 bases match TRBD1. Trimming took 0 bases from V and 5 from J; bases not matched to a gene: 2. The length of the CDR3 is 14 residues. Germline V gene data show CDR1 as ENHRY and CDR2 as SYGVKD.

CDR3: CASRRTPSETQYF. The CDR3 nucleotides read TGTGCCAGCAGACGGACCCCTTCAGAGACCCAGTACTTC. The genes are TRBV7-2 and TRBJ2-5; no firm D call. Germline V CDR1 and CDR2: SGHTA, FQGNSA. The CDR3 has 13 amino acids. V gave up 6 bases and J gave up 4 bases, with 12 bases separating them.

The V gene is TRBV5-4, the J gene TRBJ2-2; D possibly uses TRBD1 or TRBD2 (7 bases each). CDR3 length: 16 residues. V gave up 3 bases and J gave up 4 bases, with 16 bases separating them. In germline, CDR1 is SGHNT, CDR2 YYREEE (reference sequence). For the CDR3, the DNA is TGTGCCAGCAGCTCGGGGAGGGGGCGGACCACCGGGGAGCTGTTTTTT. It encodes CASSSGRGRTTGELFF.

The J gene is TRBJ2-3, the V gene TRBV27; TRBD1 agrees at 9 bases. After removal of 2 bases from V and 1 base from J, the junction contained 16 bases not matched to a gene. CDR1 and CDR2 from the germline V gene are MNHEY and SMNVEV (reference sequence). The CDR3 sequence is 20 residues long. In DNA form, the CDR3 reads TGTGCCAGCAGTTTAGCTTCCGGGACAGGGCGGTATGGCGGCACAGATACGCAGTATTTT. Its protein is CASSLASGTGRYGGTDTQYF.

This CDR3 is CAWVNSAGANVLTF. The CDR3 coding sequence is TGTGCCTGGGTGAATTCAGCTGGGGCCAACGTCCTGACTTTC. The chain employs TRBV30 and TRBJ2-6; D gene unclear. CDR1 and CDR2 from the germline V gene are GTSNPN and SVGIG (reference sequence). V lost 5 bases and J 2 bases, leaving 10 bases between the germline ends. The CDR3 sequence is 14 residues long.

This clone was observed a few times. The chain couples TRBV6-5 to TRBJ1-1; tentatively, D is TRBD1 (5 bases). The CDR3 is 14 residues long. V was clipped by 4 bases and J by 3 bases, with 12 bases between them. CDR1 and CDR2 (germline): MNHEY, SVGAGI. The CDR3 sequence is CASSFGGRDTEAFF. CDR3 coding DNA: TGTGCCAGCAGTTTCGGGGGAAGGGACACTGAAGCTTTCTTT.

J is TRBJ2-7 and V is TRBV28; 8 bases are shared with TRBD1. Germline V gives CDR1 MDHEN, CDR2 SYDVKM. V lost 4 bases, J lost 6 bases, and 2 bases stayed unmatched. The CDR3 is made up of 12 amino acids. The CDR3 coding sequence is TGTGCCAGCAGTTCCGACAGGGGCGAGCAGTACTTC. Residues: CASSSDRGEQYF.

The genes are TRBV30 and TRBJ1-2; 7 bases are a match to TRBD1. The CDR3 loop spans 14 amino acids. Germline assignment: CDR1 GTSNPN and CDR2 SVGIG (reference sequence). The ends lost 2 bases at V and 7 bases at J; junction bases unmatched: 10. The CDR3 loop is CAWSWRTGYTGYTF. The DNA for the CDR3 is TGTGCCTGGAGTTGGCGGACAGGATATACTGGCTACACCTTC.

This chain links TRBV19 with TRBJ2-2, with D maybe TRBD2 (5 bases). Germline values: CDR1 LNHDA, CDR2 SQIVND (reference sequence). The CDR3 contains 12 residues. V lost 5 bases, J lost 8 bases, and 9 bases lay in between. CDR3 sequence (DNA): TGTGCCAGTAGTCGAGGGCTTGGGGAGCTGTTTTTT. Its protein product is CASSRGLGELFF.

This chain joins TRBV11-2 and TRBJ2-3; 11 nucleotides match TRBD2. J was trimmed by 2 bases and V by 5 bases; bases with no gene match: 9. The CDR3 consists of 17 residues. From germline, CDR1 is SGHAT and CDR2 FQNNGV. The CDR3 protein is CASSQIAGGGYTDTQYF. CDR3 nucleotides: TGTGCCAGCAGCCAAATAGCGGGGGGGGGATACACAGATACGCAGTATTTT.

As regards this clone: Germline is not matched at one junction end, which may reflect a read error. The V gene is TRBV5-4, the J gene TRBJ1-4; TRBD1 might be the D (6 bases). Germline loops: CDR1 SGHNT, CDR2 YYREEE (reference sequence). This CDR3 comprises 14 residues. DNA for the CDR3: TGTGCCAGCAGCCCCGACAGGACTAGTGAAAAACTGTTTTTT. Its protein is CASSPDRTSEKLFF.

This clone showed up just a few times. This chain uses TRBV29-1 with TRBJ1-1; 7 bases fit TRBD1. Per the germline V gene, CDR1 is SQVTM and CDR2 is ANQGSEA. The junction had 10 bases not matched to a gene; V was cut back by 4 bases and J by 5 bases. CDR3 length: 14 amino acids. The CDR3: CSVGGGGWWTEAFF. The DNA for the CDR3 is TGCAGCGTTGGGGGAGGGGGCTGGTGGACTGAAGCTTTCTTT.